Included here is one T cell receptor beta chain sequence, with context. Its binding antigen is unknown. It has no much larger one-base neighbor in the sample; base qualities were not kept. The sample's time point label is to be understood as: around 12 months of natalizumab therapy. Interpreted using the paper, the treatment or condition label stands for: on natalizumab therapy at sampling. Controls were a few natalizumab-treated MS patients who did not develop PML, sampled longitudinally. Interferon beta had previously been received by all listed patients, and all PML patients were female. Blood samples at T1 and T2 were obtained at 6 and 12 months of natalizumab therapy, respectively. Ficoll-Hypaque density gradient centrifugation was used to isolate peripheral blood mononuclear cells. The immunoSEQ two-step multiplex PCR at survey-level depth was used to amplify TRB CDR3 regions from genomic DNA. Each PCR was spiked with synthetic inline TR CDR3 controls spanning all V-J pairings to estimate template counts and remove amplification bias. Reads were processed so that amplification and sequencing bias were reduced, and quantification was performed against synthetic TR CDR3 analogs. Concerning the study's data processing: In ImmunoSEQ Analyzer, raw data were processed so that out-of-frame sequences and CDR3s with stop codons were removed, with gene names following IMGT nomenclature. Normalized Shannon entropy, defined as 1 minus Pielou's evenness, was used to summarize repertoire diversity. TRB sequences were considered identical only when V gene, J gene and CDR3 were shared. Public PML clonotypes were defined as CDR3s shared by two or more PML-onset samples but absent from earlier samples, from controls, and from public databases. Positional CDR3 amino acid composition was analyzed in Skylign with the observed count method. The table was pulled from immuneACCESS by TCRdb, which kept in-frame rearrangements only. Such tables lose some clones; where checked, under half of the loss comes from unresolved V genes, and the rest has no known cause. D and trimming were read from the DNA, whereas the V and J calls and clone size are those reported in that table. This sample has 26,000 or so clones in its table, and about 91% of those were observed once. The top ten hold over 2% of the sample.

The CDR3 goes from the cysteine to the valine over 16 residues. Here the CDR3 DNA is all that survives: 48 bases in frame from base 1. CDR1 and CDR2, looked up from the germline V gene, are KGHSH and LQKENI. V drops 6 bases and J drops 4 bases, leaving 22 bases in between. The record originates from a study of multiple sclerosis patients with progressive multifocal leukoencephalopathy (dated by TCRdb to about 2019). For context, the study as a whole: Peripheral T and B cells were examined in MS patients who went on to develop PML (4 under natalizumab, 1 after alemtuzumab) as well as in treated patients who did not. Longitudinal follow-up was performed in two natalizumab-treated patients who later developed PML, from before therapy through 6 and 12 months to PML onset. The study was designed to detect JC virus-specific or public T-cell expansions arising at the time of PML onset.

General conclusions and limits of the study: In most PML patients, lower normalized Shannon entropy suggested less diverse TRB repertoires, while the natalizumab-treated controls had values close to 1. No common TRBV or TRBJ gene usage or preferential TRBV-TRBJ pairings were detected when PML developed. Because of the small, descriptive cohort, whether findings reflect JC virus infection or general immunocompromise remained unclear. Analysis was restricted to peripheral blood, although for natalizumab-associated PML, cerebrospinal fluid or brain lymphocytes might be more informative. TRB clones above 0.5% frequency appeared only in PML patients, but expanded clones at PML onset were already present before and during natalizumab therapy.

This sequence was found in a man younger than 45 with multiple sclerosis. Sequenced here: PBMCs, sampled from a patient treated with natalizumab. Recombination connected TRBV18 to TRBJ2-7; TRBD2 could be the D gene, as 6 bases match. The CDR3 sequence is CASSPRAGRETYEQYV. The sequenced DNA is TGTGCCAGCTCCCCCAGGGCGGGCCGGGAGACATACGAGCAGTACGTC.